Shown below are 11 T cell receptor beta chains from a single sample sequenced in a study of radiation and T cells in renal cell carcinoma. Data came from immunoSEQ multiplex PCR; TCRdb stores just in-frame clones and leaves some out. The sample consists of approximately 21,000 clones, roughly half of them appearing once. Treatment meaning: 15 Gy SBRT to primary tumor, nephrectomy 4 weeks later. The sample here was tumor tissue, taken from a patient whose treatment included radiotherapy and nephrectomy. The receptors stem from a woman in her forties or fifties with renal cell carcinoma.

This clone showed up just a few times. V usage is TRBV7-9 and J usage is TRBJ1-1; D is uncertain. V gave up 1 base and J gave up 1 base, with 10 bases separating them. The CDR3 spans 15 residues. Looked up from germline, CDR1 is SEHNR and CDR2 is FQNEAQ (reference sequence). The CDR3 DNA reads as TGTGCCAGCAGCTTAGGAGTCGGACCGAACACTGAAGCTTTCTTT. Translated: CASSLGVGPNTEAFF.

The chain carries TRBV7-2 and TRBJ2-4; D is perhaps TRBD2 (6 bases). V lost 1 base to trimming and J lost 0 bases, with 10 bases between them. The germline V gene has CDR1 SGHTA and CDR2 FQGNSA. The CDR3 runs 16 residues. The CDR3 coding sequence is TGTGCCAGCAGCTTAGAGGTGGGACTAGCCAAAAACATTCAGTACTTC. It yields the protein CASSLEVGLAKNIQYF.

This clone has just a few counts. J is TRBJ2-5 and V is TRBV10-3; D remains ambiguous. V was pared by 4 bases and J by 5 bases, with 5 bases between. This CDR3 has 11 amino acids. CDR1 and CDR2 (germline): ENHRY, SYGVKD. CDR3 sequence: CAISASETQYF. CDR3 coding DNA: TGTGCCATCAGTGCAAGCGAGACCCAGTACTTC.

This clone was seen a handful of times. This chain uses TRBV19 with TRBJ2-6; TRBD1 matches at 7 bases. There are 16 residues in the CDR3. V gave up 5 bases and J gave up 1 base; unmatched junction bases: 5. CDR1 and CDR2 (germline): LNHDA, SQIVND (reference sequence). Here the CDR3 reads CASSPGGASGANVLTF. DNA for the CDR3: TGTGCCAGTAGTCCAGGGGGTGCATCTGGGGCCAACGTCCTGACTTTC.

This chain joins TRBV5-1 and TRBJ1-6; 8 nucleotides align to TRBD1. V dropped 2 bases and J dropped 9; count of bases not matched to a gene: 4. Germline loops: CDR1 SGHRS, CDR2 YFSETQ. The CDR3 contains 14 residues. The CDR3 region is CASSLQGVSSPLHF. CDR3 bases: TGCGCCAGCAGCTTACAGGGGGTGAGTTCACCCCTCCACTTT.

This chain joins TRBV4-1 and TRBJ2-7; no clear D gene. This CDR3 spans 15 amino acids. Germline CDR1 and CDR2: MGHRA and YSYEKL. V gave up 0 bases and J gave up 2 bases, with 11 bases separating them. The CDR3 sequence is CASSQDPTLTYEQYF. The CDR3 nucleotides read TGCGCCAGCAGCCAAGATCCCACTTTGACCTACGAGCAGTACTTC.

The chain links TRBV20-1 to TRBJ2-1; no clear D gene. V lost 5 bases, J lost 4 bases, and 6 bases lay in between. Germline V gene lookup returns CDR1 DFQATT and CDR2 SNEGSKA (reference sequence). The CDR3 sequence is 11 residues long. Here the CDR3 DNA reads TGCAGTGCTCAGACTTACAATGAGCAGTTCTTC. This translates into CSAQTYNEQFF.

The gene calls are TRBV18 and TRBJ2-3; maybe TRBD1 (7 bases). The ends were cut back, 5 bases at V and 5 bases at J, with 14 bases in the middle. The germline gives CDR1 KGHSH, CDR2 LQKENI. The CDR3 totals 14 residues. The CDR3: CASSAGGGVDTQYF. CDR3 DNA sequence: TGTGCCAGCTCAGCCGGAGGGGGCGTAGATACGCAGTATTTT.

The chain couples TRBV5-1 to TRBJ2-5; D might be TRBD1 or TRBD2, each matching 6 bases. Germline CDR1 reads SGHRS; CDR2 reads YFSETQ. This CDR3 has 14 amino acids. V lost 3 bases and J 7 bases, leaving 16 bases between the germline ends. As DNA, the CDR3 is TGCGCCAGCAGCTCTCCGGGCAGGGGAGGGACCCAGTACTTC. Amino acid sequence: CASSSPGRGGTQYF.

The chain employs TRBV2 and TRBJ2-1; D possibly corresponds to TRBD2 (6 bases). Germline V gene data show CDR1 as SNHLY and CDR2 as FYNNEI. V was cut by 7 bases and J by 7 bases, with 20 bases left in between. The CDR3 has 15 residues. The CDR3 DNA reads as TGTGCCAGCATTCGTGGCGGGGTAACACGGAATGAGCAGTTCTTC. It translates to CASIRGGVTRNEQFF.

This clone was detected only a few times. The gene calls are TRBV5-1 and TRBJ2-2; TRBD1 is a possible D gene (5 bases). The V and J ends lost 2 bases and 7 bases respectively, with 12 bases between them. Germline values: CDR1 SGHRS, CDR2 YFSETQ. The CDR3 has 14 amino acids. The CDR3 region is CASSFGAVNGELFF. CDR3 DNA sequence: TGCGCCAGCAGCTTTGGGGCAGTAAACGGGGAGCTGTTTTTT. The full variable domain, rest sourced from reference TRBV5-1 and TRBJ2-2, is KAGVTQTPRYLIKTRGQQVTLSCSPISGHRSVSWYQQTPGQGLQFLFEYFSETQRNKGNFPGRFSGRQFSNSRSEMNVSTLELGDSALYLCASSFGAVNGELFFGEGSRLTVL.